This T cell receptor (beta chain) was found in a study of CD8+ T cells in alopecia areata. The CDR3 is 14 amino acids. Germline CDR1 reads NNHNN; CDR2 reads SYGAGS (reference sequence). With V trimmed by 8 bases and J by 0 bases, 4 bases remained unmatched. This clone was counted a few times. Its cognate antigen is unknown. Mouse germline and gene names are used. The CDR3 end lies 4 residues beyond the end of the read and is filled in from the germline J gene. Separation of pooled cutaneous lymph node cells was by sorting with CD4, CD8alpha, NKG2D, NKG2ACE and other markers. Study results and caveats: Lesional scalp displayed greater clonality than normal scalp, most notably in alopecia totalis/universalis.

Extracted RNA was reverse transcribed into cDNA, the sequencing template. Data came from immunoSEQ multiplex PCR; TCRdb stores just in-frame clones and leaves some out. The data show 270,000 or so clones, with none appearing a single time. Sequencing used CD4+ T cells sorted from a lymph node. This clonotype was sampled from a C3H/HeJ mouse with alopecia areata. This strain has MHC haplotype H2-k. The chain joins TRBV13-2 to TRBJ2-5; 9 positions match TRBD2. Here the CDR3 reads CASRDWVNQDTQYF. CDR3 DNA, as far as it was read: TGTGCCAGTCGGGACTGGGTTAACCAAGAC.